This T cell receptor (beta chain) came from a study of OX40 agonist ivuxolimab in advanced cancers. General notes on the study: Ivuxolimab was an agonistic, fully human IgG2 monoclonal antibody directed against OX40 (CD134), a costimulatory receptor. The purpose of peripheral TCRbeta sequencing was to test whether ivuxolimab changed TCR sequence diversity and led to clonal T-cell expansion. Intravenous ivuxolimab was administered to patients every 2 weeks at six dose levels: 0.01, 0.1, 0.3, 1.5, 3 and 10 mg/kg. In the dose-escalation cohort, 70% to 90% of patients were male, and the mean age was 60 years with a range of about 23 to 79. Three dose-escalation patients achieved partial responses, one with hepatocellular carcinoma and two with cutaneous melanoma. The paper covers the monotherapy dose-escalation part of the phase I ivuxolimab trial, which included N of about 51 patients. Prior anti-PD-1, anti-PD-L1 or anti-CTLA-4 therapy was permitted, and 40% of dose-escalation patients had received checkpoint inhibitors. Among the roughly 50 dose-escalation patients, around 19 had hepatocellular carcinoma, 15 or so melanoma, 9 renal cell carcinoma and 9 head and neck cancer.

Findings and caveats that apply to the study as a whole: Low levels of normalized T-cell clonal expansion were also seen in some patients who did not respond. The antigen specificity of the peripheral T cells that underwent clonal expansion was not determined. In the 0.1-3.0 mg/kg groups, partial responders were among the patients with the lowest normalized peripheral clonal expansion, particularly in CD8+ T cells. At doses from 0.1 to 3.0 mg/kg, clonal expansion was seen in both CD4+ and CD8+ blood T cells between baseline and week 6. After ivuxolimab, CD8+ T cells had more expanded clones than CD4+ T cells on average.

The germline V gene supplies CDR1 SGDLS and CDR2 YYNGEE. From V the trimming removes 2 bases and from J it removes 4 bases, while the gene matches leave 16 bases of the junction unaccounted for. Counted from cysteine to phenylalanine, this CDR3 has 18 amino acids. Just CDR3 DNA is preserved here, 54 bases in frame from base 1. For sequencing of the TCRbeta CDR3 region, genomic DNA was extracted from the sorted cells. The immunoSEQ Assay was used to sequence the TCRbeta CDR3 regions. Not all clones reach the TCRdb copy of this immuneACCESS table, which keeps in-frame sequences only. Checked studies attribute under half of the gap to unresolved V genes and leave the rest unexplained. The sample table contains about 62,000 clones; only one count was recorded for roughly four fifths of them. The ten largest make up 5.5% of the sample. The trial excluded patients who had a history of autoimmune disease or were on systemic immunosuppression. Peripheral blood for TCR sequencing was drawn from every dose cohort at baseline, at cycle 4 day 1 and at cycle 7 day 1. Samples were obtained from an open-label, multicenter, first-in-human phase I dose-escalation trial of ivuxolimab. Adults with locally advanced or metastatic melanoma, renal cell, hepatocellular, or head and neck squamous cell carcinoma were enrolled in the trial. Before TCR sequencing, CD4+ T cells and CD8+ T cells from peripheral blood were sorted into separate populations.

About this clone itself: The clone's antigen remains unknown. Base qualities are not provided; no much larger clone lies one nucleotide away.

Recombination linked TRBV9 to TRBJ2-7; 9 central nucleotides agree with TRBD2. The sequence was obtained from an adult with an advanced solid tumor such as melanoma, head and neck, liver or kidney cancer. This material consisted of CD4+ or CD8+ T cells sorted from blood, taken in a trial of the OX40 agonist ivuxolimab. The CDR3 reads CASSVDAGGPFTVYEQYF. Here is the DNA: TGTGCCAGCAGCGTGGATGCGGGAGGGCCCTTCACGGTATACGAGCAGTACTTC.